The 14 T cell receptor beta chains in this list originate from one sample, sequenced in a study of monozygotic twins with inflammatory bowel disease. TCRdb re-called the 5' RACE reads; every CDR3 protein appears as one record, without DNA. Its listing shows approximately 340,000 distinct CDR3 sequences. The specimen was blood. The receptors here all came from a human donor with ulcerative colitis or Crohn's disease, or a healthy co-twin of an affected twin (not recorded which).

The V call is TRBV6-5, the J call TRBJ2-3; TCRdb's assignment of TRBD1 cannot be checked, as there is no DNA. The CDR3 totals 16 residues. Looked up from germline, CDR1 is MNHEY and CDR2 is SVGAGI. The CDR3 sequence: CASSYDWGRTTDTQYF.

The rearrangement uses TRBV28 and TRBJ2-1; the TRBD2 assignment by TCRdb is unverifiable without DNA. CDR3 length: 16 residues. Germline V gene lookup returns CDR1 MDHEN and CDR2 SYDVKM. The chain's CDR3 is CASSMGGTSSRNEQFF.

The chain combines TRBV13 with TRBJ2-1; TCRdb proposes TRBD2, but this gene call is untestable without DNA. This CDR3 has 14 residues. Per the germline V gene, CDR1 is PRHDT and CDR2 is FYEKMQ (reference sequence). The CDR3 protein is CASSLWGGGNEQFF.

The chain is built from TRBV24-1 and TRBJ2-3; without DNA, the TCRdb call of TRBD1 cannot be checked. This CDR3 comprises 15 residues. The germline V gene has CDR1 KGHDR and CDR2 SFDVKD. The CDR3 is CATSDFGAGADTQYF.

CDR3 amino acids: CASRSFPRDRGDEQFF. The chain links TRBV6-1 to TRBJ2-1; TCRdb calls TRBD1, which cannot be checked without DNA. The CDR3 is made up of 16 amino acids. CDR1 and CDR2 from the germline V gene are MNHNS and SASEGT.

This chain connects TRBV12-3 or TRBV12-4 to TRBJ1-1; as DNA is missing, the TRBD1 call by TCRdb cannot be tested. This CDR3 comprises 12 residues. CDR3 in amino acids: CASSPGTAEAFF.

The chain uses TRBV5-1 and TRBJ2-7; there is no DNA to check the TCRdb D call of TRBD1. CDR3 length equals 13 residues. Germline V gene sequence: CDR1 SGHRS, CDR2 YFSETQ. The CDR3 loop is CASSSAPTSEQYF.

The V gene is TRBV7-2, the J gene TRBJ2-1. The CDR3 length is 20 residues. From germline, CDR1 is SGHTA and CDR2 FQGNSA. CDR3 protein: CASSLPARGMIQSSYNEQFF. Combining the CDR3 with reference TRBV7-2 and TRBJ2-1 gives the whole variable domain GAGVSQSPSNKVTEKGKDVELRCDPISGHTALYWYRQSLGQGLEFLIYFQGNSAPDKSGLPSDRFSAERTGGSVSTLTIQRTQQEDSAVYLCASSLPARGMIQSSYNEQFFGPGTRLTVL.

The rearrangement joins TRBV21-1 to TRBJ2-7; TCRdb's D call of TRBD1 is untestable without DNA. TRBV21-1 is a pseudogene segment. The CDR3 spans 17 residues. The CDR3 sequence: CASSNRAVFENSYEQYF.

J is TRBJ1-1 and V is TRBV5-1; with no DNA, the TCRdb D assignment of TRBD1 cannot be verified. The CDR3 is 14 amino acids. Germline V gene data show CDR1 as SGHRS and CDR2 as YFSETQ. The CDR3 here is CASSRDRSDTEAFF.

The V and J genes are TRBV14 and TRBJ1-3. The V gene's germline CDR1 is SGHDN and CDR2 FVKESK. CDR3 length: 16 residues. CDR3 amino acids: CASSQDLPSSGNTIYF.

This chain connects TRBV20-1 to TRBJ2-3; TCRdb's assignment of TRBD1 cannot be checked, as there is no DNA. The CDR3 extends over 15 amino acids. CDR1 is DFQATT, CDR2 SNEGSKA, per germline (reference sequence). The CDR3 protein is CSASRDATSTDTQYF.

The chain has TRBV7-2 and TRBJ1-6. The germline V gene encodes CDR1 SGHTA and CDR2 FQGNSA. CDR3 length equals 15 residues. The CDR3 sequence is CASSLSGKYNSPLHF.

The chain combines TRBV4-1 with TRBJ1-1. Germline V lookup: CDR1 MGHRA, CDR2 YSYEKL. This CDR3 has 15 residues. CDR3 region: CASSQDQLARLEAFF.